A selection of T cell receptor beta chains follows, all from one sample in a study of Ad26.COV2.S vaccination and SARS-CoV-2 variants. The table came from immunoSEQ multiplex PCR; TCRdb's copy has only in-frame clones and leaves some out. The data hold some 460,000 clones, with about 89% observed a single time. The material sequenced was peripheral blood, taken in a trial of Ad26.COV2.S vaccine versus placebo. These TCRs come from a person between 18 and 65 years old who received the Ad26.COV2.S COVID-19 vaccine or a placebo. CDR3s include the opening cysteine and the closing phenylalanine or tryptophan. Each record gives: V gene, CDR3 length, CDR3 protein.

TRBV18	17	CASSPSLDTEQYNEQFF
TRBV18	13	CASSEGRNSPLHF
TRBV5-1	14	CASSFGSYNSPLHF
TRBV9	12	CASSAGQNEQFF
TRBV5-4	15	CASSLGGVGLPVAFF
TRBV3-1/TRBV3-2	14	CASSPFAMRGEQYF
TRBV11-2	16	CASSGLSPRSNYGYTF
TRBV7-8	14	CASSLWSRQNIQYF
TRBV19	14	CASRTGGRTGELFF
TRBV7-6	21	CASSLAATGLAGGSNTGELFF
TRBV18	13	CASSRVGGHEQYF
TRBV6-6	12	CASSSTGGGYTF
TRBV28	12	CASSLLASEQYF
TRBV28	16	CASSTRGLGYNSPLHF
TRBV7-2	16	CASSLGDRGSRETQYF
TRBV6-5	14	CASRGGIRLLEQYF
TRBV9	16	CASSAGTSGKTDTQYF
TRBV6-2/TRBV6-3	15	CASSYYPGLNTEAFF
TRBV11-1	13	CASSPFTDRGLLF
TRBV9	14	CASSARGEPYEQYF
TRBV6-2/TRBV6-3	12	CASSSFGYGYTF
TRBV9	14	CASSVAAEDAEQFF
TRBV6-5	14	CASSLDRGNQPQHF
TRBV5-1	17	CASSLAFGQGNDSPLHF
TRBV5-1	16	CASSPGLAGDKDEQFF
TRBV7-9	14	CASSSDRGRYEQYF
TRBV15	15	CATSRDLHQGYEQYF
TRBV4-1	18	CASSQYPRPTGAFSEAFF
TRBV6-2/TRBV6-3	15	CASSYAGAQYYEQYF
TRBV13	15	CASSLVAGGPAEQFF
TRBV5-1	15	CASRPGTGTNYGYTF
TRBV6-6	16	CASSRGLPSGTDTQYF
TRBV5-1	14	CASRKLGQPETQYF
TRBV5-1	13	CASSTGTGEGYTF
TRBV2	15	CASIQPGQGVTEAFF
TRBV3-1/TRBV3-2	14	CASSTGPYSNEQFF